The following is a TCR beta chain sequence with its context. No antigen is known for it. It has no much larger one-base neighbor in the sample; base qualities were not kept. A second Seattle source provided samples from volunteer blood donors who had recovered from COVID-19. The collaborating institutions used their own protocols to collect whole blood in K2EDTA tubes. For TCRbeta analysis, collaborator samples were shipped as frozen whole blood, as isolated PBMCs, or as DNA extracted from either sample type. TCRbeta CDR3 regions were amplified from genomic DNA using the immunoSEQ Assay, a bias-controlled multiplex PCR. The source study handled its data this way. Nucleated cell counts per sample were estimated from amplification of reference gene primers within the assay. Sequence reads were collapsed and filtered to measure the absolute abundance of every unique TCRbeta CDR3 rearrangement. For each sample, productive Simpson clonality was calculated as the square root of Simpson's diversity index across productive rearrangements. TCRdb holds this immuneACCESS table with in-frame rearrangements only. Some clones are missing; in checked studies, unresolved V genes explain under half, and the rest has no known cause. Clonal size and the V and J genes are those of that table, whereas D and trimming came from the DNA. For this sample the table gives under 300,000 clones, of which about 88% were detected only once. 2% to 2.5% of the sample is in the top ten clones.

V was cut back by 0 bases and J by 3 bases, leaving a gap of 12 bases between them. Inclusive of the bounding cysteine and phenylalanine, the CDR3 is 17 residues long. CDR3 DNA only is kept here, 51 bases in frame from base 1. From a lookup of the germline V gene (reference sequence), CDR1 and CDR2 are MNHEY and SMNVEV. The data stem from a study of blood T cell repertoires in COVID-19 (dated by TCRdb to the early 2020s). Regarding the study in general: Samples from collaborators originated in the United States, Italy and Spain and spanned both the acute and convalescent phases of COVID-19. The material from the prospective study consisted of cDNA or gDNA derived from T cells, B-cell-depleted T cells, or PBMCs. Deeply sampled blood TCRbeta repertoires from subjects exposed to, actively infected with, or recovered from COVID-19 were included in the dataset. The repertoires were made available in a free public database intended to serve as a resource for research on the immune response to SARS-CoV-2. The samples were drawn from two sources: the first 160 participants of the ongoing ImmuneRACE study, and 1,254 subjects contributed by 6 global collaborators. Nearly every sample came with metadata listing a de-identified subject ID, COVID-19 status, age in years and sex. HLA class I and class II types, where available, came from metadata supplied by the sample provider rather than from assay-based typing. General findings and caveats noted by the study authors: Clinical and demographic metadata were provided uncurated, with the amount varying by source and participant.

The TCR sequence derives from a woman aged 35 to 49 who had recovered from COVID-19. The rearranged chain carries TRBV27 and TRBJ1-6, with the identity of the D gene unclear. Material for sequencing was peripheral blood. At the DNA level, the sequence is TGTGCCAGCAGTTTATCCCTAGGAGGCATCTATAATTCACCCCTCCACTTT. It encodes CASSLSLGGIYNSPLHF.